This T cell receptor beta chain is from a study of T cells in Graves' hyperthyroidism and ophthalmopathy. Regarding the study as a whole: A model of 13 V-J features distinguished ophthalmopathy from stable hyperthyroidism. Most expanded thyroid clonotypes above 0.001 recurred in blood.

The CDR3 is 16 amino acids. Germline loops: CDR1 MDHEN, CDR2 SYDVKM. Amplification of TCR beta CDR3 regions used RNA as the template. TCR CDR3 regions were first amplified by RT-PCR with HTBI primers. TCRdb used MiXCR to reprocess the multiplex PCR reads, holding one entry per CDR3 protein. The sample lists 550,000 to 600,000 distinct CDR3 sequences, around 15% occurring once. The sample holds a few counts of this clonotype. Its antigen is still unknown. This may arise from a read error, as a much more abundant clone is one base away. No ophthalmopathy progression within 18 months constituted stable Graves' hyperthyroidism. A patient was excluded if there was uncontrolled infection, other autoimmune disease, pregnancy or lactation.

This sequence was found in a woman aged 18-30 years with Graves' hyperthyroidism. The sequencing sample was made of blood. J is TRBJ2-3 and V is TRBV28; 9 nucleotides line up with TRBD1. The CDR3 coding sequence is TGTACCAGCAGTTCCCCGGGACAGGGCAGCACAGATACGCAGTATTTT. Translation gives CTSSSPGQGSTDTQYF.